The rows below give T cell receptor beta chains drawn from one sample of a study of shared clonotypes between healthy human individuals. The method was immunoSEQ multiplex PCR; TCRdb's version includes in-frame clones alone and lacks a portion of them. The sample comprises around 2,000,000 clones, about 95% of which are singletons, and more than 0.95% rests with the top ten. Sequenced: naive CD8+ T cells sorted from blood. The receptors derive from a man younger than 30 in good health. CDR3s include the opening cysteine and the closing phenylalanine or tryptophan. D genes are given only for firm matches. Size is omitted from some rows. Given values are once, few, many or a class for expanded clones.

CAISEVDGETQYF	TGTGCCATCAGTGAAGTAGACGGGGAGACCCAGTACTTC	NA	TRBV10-3	TRBJ2-5	NA
CASSLFGEGLNNEQFF	TGTGCCAGCAGCTTATTCGGGGAGGGCCTTAACAATGAGCAGTTCTTC	NA	TRBV7-2	TRBJ2-1	TRBD2
CASSFSSNPGQPQHF	TGTGCCAGCAGCTTCTCGAGCAACCCAGGGCAGCCCCAGCATTTT	once	TRBV5-6	TRBJ1-5	NA
CASSPGPSPNTEAFF	TGTGCCAGCTCACCGGGGCCCTCCCCGAACACTGAAGCTTTCTTT	NA	TRBV18	TRBJ1-1	NA
CASMTSDYNEQFF	TGTGCCAGCATGACTAGCGATTACAATGAGCAGTTCTTC	NA	TRBV6-1	TRBJ2-1	TRBD2
CASSYSLTTEAFF	TGTGCCAGCAGTTACTCGCTTACCACTGAAGCTTTCTTT	NA	TRBV6-5	TRBJ1-1	NA
CASSPLFNQPQHF	TGTGCCAGCAGTCCACTTTTCAATCAGCCCCAGCATTTT	once	TRBV6-6	TRBJ1-5	NA
CASSEEGQVRYQPQHF	TGTGCCAGCAGTGAAGAGGGGCAGGTGCGGTATCAGCCCCAGCATTTT	NA	TRBV6-1	TRBJ1-5	NA
CASSPYLDTEAFF	TGCGCCAGCAGTCCGTATTTGGACACTGAAGCTTTCTTT	NA	TRBV10-2	TRBJ1-1	NA
CATTNTGYEQYF	TGTGCCACTACAAATACAGGGTACGAGCAGTACTTC	NA	TRBV15	TRBJ2-7	NA
CASSGPQGEKLFF	TGTGCCAGCAGCGGCCCCCAAGGAGAAAAACTGTTTTTT	NA	TRBV7-9	TRBJ1-4	NA
CASSASRHMAFTDTQYF	TGTGCCAGCAGTGCCTCCCGGCATATGGCCTTCACAGATACGCAGTATTTT	NA	TRBV6-1	TRBJ2-3	NA
CASITRTSSGYEQYF	TGTGCCAGCATTACTAGGACTAGCTCAGGATACGAGCAGTACTTC	NA	TRBV6-1	TRBJ2-7	TRBD2
CASETPGEQFF	TGCGCCAGCGAGACGCCGGGCGAGCAGTTCTTC	NA	TRBV5-1	TRBJ2-1	NA
CASRAGGETEAFF	TGTGCCAGCCGAGCAGGGGGGGAAACTGAAGCTTTCTTT	NA	TRBV5-4	TRBJ1-1	TRBD1
CASSHRTGVGNTIYF	TGTGCCAGCAGTCATCGTACAGGGGTAGGAAACACCATATATTTT	NA	TRBV7-9	TRBJ1-3	TRBD1
CASSFGQGSDTQYF	TGTGCCAGCAGCTTCGGACAGGGTTCAGATACGCAGTATTTT	NA	TRBV13	TRBJ2-3	TRBD1
CASSILQTDYGYTF	TGTGCCAGTAGTATTCTACAGACAGACTATGGCTACACCTTC	NA	TRBV19	TRBJ1-2	NA
CASSLIEGEQYF	TGTGCCAGCAGTTTAATAGAGGGGGAGCAGTACTTC	NA	TRBV27	TRBJ2-7	NA
CASSRNEVGGYTF	TGTGCCAGCAGTCGGAATGAAGTGGGTGGCTACACCTTC	few	TRBV25-1	TRBJ1-2	NA
CASSQSRDRLSADTGELFF	TGTGCCAGCAGTCAAAGCCGGGACAGGCTAAGTGCGGACACCGGGGAGCTGTTTTTT	NA	TRBV28	TRBJ2-2	TRBD1
CASSVDPTSGETQYF	TGTGCCAGCAGCGTAGACCCCACTAGCGGGGAGACGCAGTATTTT	once	TRBV9	TRBJ2-3	TRBD2
CASSTSYTGELFF	TGCGCCAGCTCTACATCCTACACCGGGGAGCTGTTTTTT	NA	TRBV5-1	TRBJ2-2	NA
CASSTGLAGFYEQYF	TGTGCCAGCAGTACGGGACTAGCGGGATTCTACGAGCAGTACTTC	NA	TRBV6-6	TRBJ2-7	TRBD2
CASSLADEGIFYNEQFF	TGCGCCAGCAGCTTGGCCGACGAGGGGATTTTCTACAATGAGCAGTTCTTC	NA	TRBV5-1	TRBJ2-1	NA
CASSLPGQGPYGYTF	TGTGCCAGCAGTCTACCGGGACAGGGACCCTATGGCTACACCTTC	NA	TRBV6-4	TRBJ1-2	TRBD1
CASSFATSGRDTEAFF	TGTGCCAGCAGTTTCGCAACATCGGGCCGGGACACTGAAGCTTTCTTT	once	TRBV6-5	TRBJ1-1	NA
CASSLGRGGTDTQYF	TGTGCCAGCAGCCTCGGGCGGGGGGGCACAGATACGCAGTATTTT	NA	TRBV27	TRBJ2-3	TRBD2
CASSLGLAGPTGELFF	TGTGCCAGCAGCTTAGGACTAGCGGGTCCAACCGGGGAGCTGTTTTTT	once	TRBV11-3	TRBJ2-2	TRBD2
CASSQSGQGHNEQFF	TGTGCCAGCAGTCAGTCGGGACAGGGGCACAATGAGCAGTTCTTC	NA	TRBV27	TRBJ2-1	TRBD1
CASSSSGTHYEQYF	TGTGCCAGCAGTTCTAGCGGGACCCACTACGAGCAGTACTTC	NA	TRBV6-5	TRBJ2-7	TRBD2
CASSVQGGEQYF	TGTGCCAGCAGCGTACAGGGTGGCGAGCAGTACTTC	NA	TRBV9	TRBJ2-7	NA
CASSLLGYNSPLHF	TGTGCCAGCAGTTTACTGGGGTACAATTCACCCCTCCACTTT	once	TRBV27	TRBJ1-6	NA
CASSPESLSHYGYTF	TGTGCCAGCAGCCCCGAGAGCTTAAGCCACTATGGCTACACCTTC	NA	TRBV9	TRBJ1-2	NA
CAWDHSYEQYF	TGTGCCTGGGACCACAGCTACGAGCAGTACTTC	NA	TRBV30	TRBJ2-7	NA
CATSTVTGGELFF	TGTGCCACCTCGACCGTTACTGGCGGGGAGCTGTTTTTT	once	TRBV19	TRBJ2-2	NA
CASSLLPGANTDTQYF	TGTGCCAGCAGCTTATTGCCGGGAGCAAACACAGATACGCAGTATTTT	NA	TRBV7-8	TRBJ2-3	NA
CASSPPGPRQETQYF	TGTGCCAGCAGCCCACCGGGACCGAGGCAAGAGACCCAGTACTTC	NA	TRBV9	TRBJ2-5	NA
CASSLFSPPGTGGGYTF	TGTGCCAGCAGTTTATTTTCACCTCCCGGGACAGGGGGAGGCTACACCTTC	NA	TRBV27	TRBJ1-2	TRBD1
CASSEYLTSGYPNTGELFF	TGTGCCAGCAGTGAATACCTGACTAGCGGGTACCCGAACACCGGGGAGCTGTTTTTT	once	TRBV2	TRBJ2-2	TRBD2
CASSLQGSSYEQYF	TGTGCCAGCAGCTTACAGGGGTCTTCCTACGAGCAGTACTTC	NA	TRBV7-6	TRBJ2-7	NA
CASSYDSYNEQFF	TGTGCCAGCAGCTACGACAGTTACAATGAGCAGTTCTTC	NA	TRBV7-9	TRBJ2-1	NA
CASSGGGTVYYGYTF	TGTGCCAGCAGCGGGGGTGGGACAGTATACTATGGCTACACCTTC	NA	TRBV5-8	TRBJ1-2	TRBD1
CASSLTGSSYNSPLHF	TGTGCCAGCAGTCTTACAGGGAGCTCCTATAATTCACCCCTCCACTTT	NA	TRBV6-6	TRBJ1-6	NA
CASSLWDSVYEQYF	TGTGCCAGCAGCTTATGGGACAGCGTTTACGAGCAGTACTTC	NA	TRBV5-4	TRBJ2-7	TRBD1
CASSQFAHYEQYF	TGCGCCAGCAGCCAATTCGCACACTACGAGCAGTACTTC	NA	TRBV4-1	TRBJ2-7	NA